These T cell receptor beta chains were read from a single sample in a study of T cells in Graves' hyperthyroidism and ophthalmopathy. A single record per CDR3 protein comes from TCRdb applying MiXCR to the multiplex PCR reads. The sample consists of a few hundred thousand distinct CDR3 sequences, roughly 18% of them appearing once. The sequenced sample consisted of blood. Receptors were obtained from a man aged 18-30 years with Graves' ophthalmopathy. The CDR3 runs from the conserved cysteine through the conserved F or W. A D gene is named only where the DNA matches it firmly.

D gene,V gene,J gene,CDR3 protein
TRBD1,TRBV6-5,TRBJ2-1,CASRKISGGEQFF
NA,TRBV29-1,TRBJ1-5,CSVAAYSNQPQHF
NA,TRBV18,TRBJ2-5,CASSSDGAQYF
NA,TRBV6-6,TRBJ2-1,CASSYSRVYNEQFF
TRBD2,TRBV10-2,TRBJ2-7,CASSLAGVAPYEQYF
TRBD1,TRBV7-9,TRBJ2-7,CASSLQDRGRYEQYF
TRBD1,TRBV25-1,TRBJ2-1,CASSEWGQGGNEQFF
TRBD1,TRBV3-1,TRBJ2-2,CASSPTGGLTFF
TRBD1,TRBV6-1,TRBJ1-5,CATQMTGTNQPQHF
NA,TRBV6-1,TRBJ1-5,CASSSVGGADQPQHF
NA,TRBV27,TRBJ2-7,CASSTSGTTDNYEQYF
NA,TRBV18,TRBJ1-4,CASSPLRNEKLFF
NA,TRBV7-3,TRBJ1-1,CASSLSAGGETEAFF
NA,TRBV2,TRBJ2-2,CASSYPPGPGELFF
NA,TRBV4-1,TRBJ2-2,CASSQDAFGTNTGELFF
NA,TRBV29-1,TRBJ2-3,CSVEGVPTDTQYF
NA,TRBV9,TRBJ2-7,CASSVAGEFYEQYF